A single T cell receptor beta chain is shown here with its context. Its antigen is undetermined. The CDR3 is 15 residues long. Germline V lookup: CDR1 MDHEN, CDR2 SYDVKM. V lost 5 bases and J 0 bases, leaving 13 bases between the germline ends. This record belongs to a study of cytomegalovirus exposure and HLA in healthy donors. The PCR was carried out with 60 Vbeta primers and 13 Jbeta primers. Methods used by the authors: Unique TCR beta chains totaled 80 million to 100 million in a later count, with approximately 10 million of them shared. Sequenced by immunoSEQ multiplex PCR; TCRdb stores in-frame clones only, minus some. The V and J calls and clone size are taken from that table; D and trimming were inferred from the DNA. Found here are around 170,000 clones, 79% of them singletons; the top ten hold around 0.74%. Study-wide points: In a later analysis, an Asian-associated ancestry cluster reportedly showed fewer N-insertions than the 666-donor mean.

The TCR sequence derives from a woman in her thirties or forties in good health and CMV-seronegative. The chain links TRBV28 to TRBJ1-2, with a tentative D call TRBD1 (6 bases). Material for sequencing was PBMCs. For the CDR3, the DNA is TGTGCCAGCAGTACGACAGGCCCCCCTAACTATGGCTACACCTTC. It encodes CASSTTGPPNYGYTF.